This TCR beta chain is from a study of cytomegalovirus exposure and HLA in healthy donors. Study-level points and caveats: Among donors in an Asian-associated ancestry cluster, a later analysis reportedly found fewer N-insertions than the approximately 700-donor mean.

The PCR contained 60 Vbeta and 13 Jbeta primers. Here immunoSEQ multiplex PCR was the method, and the copy in TCRdb shows in-frame clones only, minus some. Found here are some 200,000 clones, 79% of them singletons; the top ten hold around 1.6%. This clone was counted only a few times. What it binds is unknown. Sequenced sample: PBMCs. This receptor was identified in a girl aged 10-17 years in good health and CMV-seropositive.

This chain's CDR3 is CASSFVAGSTGELFF. As DNA, the CDR3 is TGTGCCAGCAGCTTTGTAGCGGGGAGTACCGGGGAGCTGTTTTTT. The rearrangement uses TRBV11-2 and TRBJ2-2, with TRBD2 identical over 8 bases. CDR1 SGHAT and CDR2 FQNNGV come from the germline V gene. Trimming cost V 3 bases and J 5 bases; bases outside gene matches: 5. This CDR3 spans 15 amino acids.